The T cell receptor (beta chain) under discussion was sequenced for a study of human T cells and chemical hapten exposure. Germline lookup yields CDR1 MDHEN and CDR2 SYDVKM. Trimming stripped 4 bases from V and 5 bases from J, with 9 bases between. This CDR3 comprises 12 residues. Points from the study as a whole: No alteration of TCRs above 1 in 1000 frequency was seen with DPC sensitization. Donors' alopecia may make their immune response differ from healthy people's.

This clonotype showed up just a few times. Its matching antigen is unknown. MiXCR, run by TCRdb on the RACE reads, gives a single entry per CDR3 protein. The sample has about 58,000 distinct CDR3 sequences, 12% seen once. Time point denoted: patch test 3, about 24 weeks after DPC sensitization. Treatment specified: therapeutic diphenylcyclopropenone sensitization with weekly scalp DPC. Blood draws preceded each patch test application. Researchers extracted total RNA from unfractionated whole blood. The J gene is TRBJ2-7, the V gene TRBV28; D remains ambiguous. Sample: whole blood, taken in connection with sensitization to the hapten diphenylcyclopropenone (DPC). This receptor was taken from a man aged 30 to 45 with alopecia areata. Some clones in this sample may be carry-over from other donors' samples. CDR3 in amino acids: CASSSEFHEQYF. The DNA of the CDR3 is TGTGCCAGCAGTTCCGAGTTCCACGAGCAGTACTTC.